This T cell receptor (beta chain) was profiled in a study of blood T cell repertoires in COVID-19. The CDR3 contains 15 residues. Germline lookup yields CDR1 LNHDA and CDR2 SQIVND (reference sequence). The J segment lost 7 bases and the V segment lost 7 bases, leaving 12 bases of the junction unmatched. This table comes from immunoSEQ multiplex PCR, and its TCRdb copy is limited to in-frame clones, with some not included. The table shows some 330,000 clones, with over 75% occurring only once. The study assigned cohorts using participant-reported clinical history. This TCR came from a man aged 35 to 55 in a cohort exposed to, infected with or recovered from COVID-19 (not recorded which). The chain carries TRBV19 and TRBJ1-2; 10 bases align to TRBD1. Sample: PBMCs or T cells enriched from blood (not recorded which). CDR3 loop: CASIGSRDRGGGYTF. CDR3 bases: TGTGCCAGTATCGGATCCCGGGACAGGGGCGGTGGCTACACCTTC.